The present T cell receptor (beta chain) was sequenced within a study of cytomegalovirus exposure and HLA in healthy donors. Study-level results: Despite most TCR sequences being rare, some public TCRs occurred in many donors. Reportedly, diagnosis of cytomegalovirus status by the classifier showed high specificity and sensitivity.

With V trimmed by 4 bases and J by 0 bases, 5 bases remained unmatched. The germline gives CDR1 SGHRS, CDR2 YFSETQ. The CDR3 sequence is 15 residues long. Notes on this clone: Its target is unknown.

Using immunoSEQ multiplex PCR, the repertoire was profiled, and TCRdb retains in-frame clones only, with some absent. The sample records 200,000 to 300,000 clones, around 85% being singletons. The sequence came from a woman in her 30s in good health and CMV-seropositive. The specimen was PBMCs. The chain has TRBV5-1 and TRBJ2-3, with 7 bases matching TRBD1. The CDR3 bases are TGCGCCAGCAGCCTTCGGACAGGTAGCACAGATACGCAGTATTTT. It specifies CASSLRTGSTDTQYF.